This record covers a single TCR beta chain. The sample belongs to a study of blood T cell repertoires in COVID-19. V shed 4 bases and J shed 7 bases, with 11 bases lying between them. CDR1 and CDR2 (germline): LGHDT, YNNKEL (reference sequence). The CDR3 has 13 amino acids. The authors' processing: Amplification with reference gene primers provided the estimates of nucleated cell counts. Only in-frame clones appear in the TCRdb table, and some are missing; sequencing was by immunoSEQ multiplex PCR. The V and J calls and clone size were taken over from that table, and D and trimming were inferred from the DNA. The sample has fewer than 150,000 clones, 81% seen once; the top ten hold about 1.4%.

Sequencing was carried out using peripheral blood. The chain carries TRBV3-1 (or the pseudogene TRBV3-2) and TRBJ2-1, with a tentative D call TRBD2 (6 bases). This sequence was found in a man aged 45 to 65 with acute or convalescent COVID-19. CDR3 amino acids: CASSRGTGNEQFF. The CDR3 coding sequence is TGTGCCAGCAGCCGAGGGACTGGAAATGAGCAGTTCTTC.